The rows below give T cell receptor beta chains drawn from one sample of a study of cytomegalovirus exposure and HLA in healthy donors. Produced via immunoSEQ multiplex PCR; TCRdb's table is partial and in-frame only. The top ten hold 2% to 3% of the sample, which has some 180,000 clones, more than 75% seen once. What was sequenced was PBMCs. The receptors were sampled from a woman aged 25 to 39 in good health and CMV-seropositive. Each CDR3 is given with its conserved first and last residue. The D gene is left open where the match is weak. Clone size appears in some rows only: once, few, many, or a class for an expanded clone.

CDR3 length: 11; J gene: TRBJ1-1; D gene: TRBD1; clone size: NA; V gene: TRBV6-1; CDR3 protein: CASRTGTEAFF; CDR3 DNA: TGTGCCAGCAGGACAGGGACTGAAGCTTTCTTT
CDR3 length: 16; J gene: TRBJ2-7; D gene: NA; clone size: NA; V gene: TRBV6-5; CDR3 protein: CASSYILDQVLYEQYF; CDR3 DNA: TGTGCCAGCAGTTACATTTTGGATCAGGTCCTCTACGAGCAGTACTTC
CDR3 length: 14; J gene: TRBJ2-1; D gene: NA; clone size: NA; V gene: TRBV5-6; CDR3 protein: CASSPQGFYNEQFF; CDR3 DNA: TGTGCCAGCAGCCCACAGGGTTTTTACAATGAGCAGTTCTTC
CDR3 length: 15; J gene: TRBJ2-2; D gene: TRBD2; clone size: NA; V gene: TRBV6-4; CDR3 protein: CASSRSGGQTGELFF; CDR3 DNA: TGTGCCAGCAGCCGTAGCGGGGGACAAACCGGGGAGCTGTTTTTT
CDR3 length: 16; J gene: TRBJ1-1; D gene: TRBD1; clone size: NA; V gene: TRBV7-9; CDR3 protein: CATPRPGQGGNTEAFF; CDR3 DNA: TGTGCCACCCCGAGACCGGGACAGGGAGGGAACACTGAAGCTTTCTTT
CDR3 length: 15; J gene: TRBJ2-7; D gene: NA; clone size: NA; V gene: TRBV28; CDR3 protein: CASLQPGGRSYEQYF; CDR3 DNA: TGTGCCAGCCTCCAGCCGGGGGGCCGCTCCTACGAGCAGTACTTC
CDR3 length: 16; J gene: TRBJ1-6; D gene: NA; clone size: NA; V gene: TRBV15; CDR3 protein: CATSRDPQGKRSPLHF; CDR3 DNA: TGTGCCACCAGCAGAGACCCCCAGGGGAAACGTTCACCCCTCCACTTT
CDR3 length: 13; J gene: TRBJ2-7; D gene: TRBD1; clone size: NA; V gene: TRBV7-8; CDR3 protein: CASSSGTVGEQYF; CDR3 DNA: TGTGCCAGCAGCTCAGGGACAGTAGGAGAGCAGTACTTC
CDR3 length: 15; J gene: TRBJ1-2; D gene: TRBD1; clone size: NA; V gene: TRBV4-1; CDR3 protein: CASSQGTGVNYGYTF; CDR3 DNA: TGCGCCAGCAGCCAAGGGACAGGGGTTAACTATGGCTACACCTTC
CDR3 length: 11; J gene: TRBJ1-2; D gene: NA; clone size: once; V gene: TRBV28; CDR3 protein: CASSGGYGYTF; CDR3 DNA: TGTGCCAGCAGTGGGGGGTATGGCTACACCTTC
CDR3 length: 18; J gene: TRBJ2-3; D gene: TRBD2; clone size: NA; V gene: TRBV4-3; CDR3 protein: CASSQGLAGGPRTDTQYF; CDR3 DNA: TGCGCCAGCAGCCAGGGACTAGCGGGGGGCCCACGCACAGATACGCAGTATTTT
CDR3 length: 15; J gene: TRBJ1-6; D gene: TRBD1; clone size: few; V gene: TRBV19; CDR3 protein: CASTQGGDYNSPLHF; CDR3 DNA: TGTGCCAGTACCCAGGGGGGAGATTATAATTCACCCCTCCACTTT
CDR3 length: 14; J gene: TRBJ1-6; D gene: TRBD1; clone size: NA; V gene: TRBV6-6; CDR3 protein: CASSLTGGLSPLHF; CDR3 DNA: TGTGCCAGCAGCCTGACAGGGGGCCTCTCACCCCTCCACTTT
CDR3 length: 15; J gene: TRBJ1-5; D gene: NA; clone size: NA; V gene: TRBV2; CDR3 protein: CASSERGLSNQPQHF; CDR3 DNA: TGTGCCAGCAGTGAGCGGGGGCTAAGCAATCAGCCCCAGCATTTT
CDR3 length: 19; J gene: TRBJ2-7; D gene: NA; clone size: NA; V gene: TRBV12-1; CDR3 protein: CASSHLWGTSGADSYEQYF; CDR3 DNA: TGTGCCAGCAGCCACCTTTGGGGGACTAGCGGGGCTGACTCCTACGAGCAGTACTTC
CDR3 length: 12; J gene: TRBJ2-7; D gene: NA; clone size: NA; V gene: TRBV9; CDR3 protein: CASSVDRGEQYF; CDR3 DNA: TGTGCCAGCAGCGTAGATAGGGGCGAGCAGTACTTC
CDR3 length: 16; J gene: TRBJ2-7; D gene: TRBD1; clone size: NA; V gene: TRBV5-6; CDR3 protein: CASSLYGQGRPYEQYF; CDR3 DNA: TGTGCCAGCAGCTTGTACGGACAGGGTAGGCCCTACGAGCAGTACTTC
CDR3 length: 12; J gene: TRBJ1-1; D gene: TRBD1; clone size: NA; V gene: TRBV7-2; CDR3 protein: CASSAYRGRAFF; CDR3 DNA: TGTGCCAGCAGCGCCTACAGGGGACGGGCTTTCTTT
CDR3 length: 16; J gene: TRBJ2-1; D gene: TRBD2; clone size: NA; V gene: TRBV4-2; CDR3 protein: CASSQDSLAGVDEQFF; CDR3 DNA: TGTGCCAGCAGCCAAGATTCTCTAGCGGGGGTTGATGAGCAGTTCTTC
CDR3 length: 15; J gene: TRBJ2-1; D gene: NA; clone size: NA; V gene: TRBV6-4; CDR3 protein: CASSDEHFGGTEQFF; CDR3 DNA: TGTGCCAGCAGTGACGAGCATTTTGGAGGGACTGAGCAGTTCTTC
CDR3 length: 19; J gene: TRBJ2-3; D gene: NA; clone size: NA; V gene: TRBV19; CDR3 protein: CASSIALTSAGKSTDTQYF; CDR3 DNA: TGTGCCAGTAGTATTGCGCTAACCTCGGCAGGGAAGAGCACAGATACGCAGTATTTT
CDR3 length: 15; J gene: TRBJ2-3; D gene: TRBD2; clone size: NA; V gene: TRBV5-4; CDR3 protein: CASSLQTSGGGTQYF; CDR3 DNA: TGTGCCAGCAGCCTCCAGACTAGCGGGGGGGGCACGCAGTATTTT
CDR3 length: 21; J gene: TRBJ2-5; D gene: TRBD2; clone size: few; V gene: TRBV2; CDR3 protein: CASSEKRTSGVYSYGQETQYF; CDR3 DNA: TGTGCCAGCAGTGAAAAAAGGACTAGCGGGGTTTATTCGTACGGGCAAGAGACCCAGTACTTC
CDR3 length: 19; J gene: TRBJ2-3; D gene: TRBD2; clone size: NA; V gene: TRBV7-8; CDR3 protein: CASSSLGQGLAGGTDTQYF; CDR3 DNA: TGTGCCAGCAGCTCACTGGGACAGGGACTAGCGGGGGGCACAGATACGCAGTATTTT
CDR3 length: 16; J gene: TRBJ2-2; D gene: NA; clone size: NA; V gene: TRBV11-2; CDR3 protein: CASSPRLRGIDGELFF; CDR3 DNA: TGTGCCAGCAGCCCCCGTCTCAGGGGAATTGACGGGGAGCTGTTTTTT
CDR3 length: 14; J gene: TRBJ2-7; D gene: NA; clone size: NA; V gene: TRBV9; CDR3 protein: CASSVGPQAYEQYF; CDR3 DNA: TGTGCCAGCAGCGTAGGACCACAGGCCTACGAGCAGTACTTC
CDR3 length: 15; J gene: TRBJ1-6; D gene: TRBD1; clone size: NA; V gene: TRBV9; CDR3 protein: CASSVGTGNNSPLHF; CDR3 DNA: TGTGCCAGCAGCGTTGGGACAGGGAATAATTCACCCCTCCACTTT
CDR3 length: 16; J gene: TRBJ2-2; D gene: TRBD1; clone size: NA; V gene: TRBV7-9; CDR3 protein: CASSLTRGPGAGELFF; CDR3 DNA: TGTGCCAGCAGCTTAACGAGGGGGCCTGGGGCCGGGGAGCTGTTTTTT
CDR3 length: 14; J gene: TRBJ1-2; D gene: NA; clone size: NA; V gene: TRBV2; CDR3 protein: CASIFQRGGQGYTF; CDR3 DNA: TGTGCCAGCATTTTCCAACGGGGAGGGCAAGGCTACACCTTC
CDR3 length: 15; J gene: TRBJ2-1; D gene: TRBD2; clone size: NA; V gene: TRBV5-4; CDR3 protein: CASRLWGGSYNEQFF; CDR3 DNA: TGTGCCAGCCGCTTATGGGGGGGATCCTACAATGAGCAGTTCTTC
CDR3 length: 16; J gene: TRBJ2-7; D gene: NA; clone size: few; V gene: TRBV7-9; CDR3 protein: CASSLREGQNPYEQYF; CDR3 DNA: TGTGCCAGCAGCTTACGGGAGGGACAGAACCCCTACGAGCAGTACTTC
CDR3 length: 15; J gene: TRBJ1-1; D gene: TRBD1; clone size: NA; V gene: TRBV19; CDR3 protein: CASTPARGADTEAFF; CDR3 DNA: TGTGCCAGTACCCCTGCCAGGGGGGCGGATACTGAAGCTTTCTTT
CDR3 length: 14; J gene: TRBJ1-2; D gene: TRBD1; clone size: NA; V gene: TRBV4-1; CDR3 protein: CASSQAQGAVGYTF; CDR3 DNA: TGCGCCAGCAGCCAGGCCCAGGGGGCAGTTGGCTACACCTTC
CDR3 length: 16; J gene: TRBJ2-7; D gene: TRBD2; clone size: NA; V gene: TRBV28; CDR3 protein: CASSPTSGGGGYEQYF; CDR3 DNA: TGTGCCAGCAGTCCGACTAGCGGGGGAGGAGGGTACGAGCAGTACTTC
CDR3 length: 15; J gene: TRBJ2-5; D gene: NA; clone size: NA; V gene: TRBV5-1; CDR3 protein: CASSLGVWAQETQYF; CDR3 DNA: TGCGCCAGCAGCTTGGGGGTCTGGGCTCAAGAGACCCAGTACTTC
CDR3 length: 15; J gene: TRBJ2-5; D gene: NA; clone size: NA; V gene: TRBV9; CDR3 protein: CASSVQGTWRETQYF; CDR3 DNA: TGTGCCAGCAGCGTACAGGGCACGTGGAGAGAGACCCAGTACTTC
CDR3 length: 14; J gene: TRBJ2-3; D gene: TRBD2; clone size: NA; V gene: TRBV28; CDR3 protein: CASSLLAGDAEQYF; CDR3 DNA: TGTGCCAGCAGTCTACTAGCGGGGGATGCCGAACAGTATTTT
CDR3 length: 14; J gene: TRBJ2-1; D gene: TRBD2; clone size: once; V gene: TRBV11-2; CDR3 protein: CASSRTSGYNEQFF; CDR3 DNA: TGTGCCAGCAGCCGGACTAGCGGTTACAATGAGCAGTTCTTC
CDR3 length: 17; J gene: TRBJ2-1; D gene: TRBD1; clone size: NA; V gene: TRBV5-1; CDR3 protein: CASSLRGPGSSYNEQFF; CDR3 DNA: TGCGCCAGCAGCTTGAGGGGGCCAGGTAGCTCCTACAATGAGCAGTTCTTC
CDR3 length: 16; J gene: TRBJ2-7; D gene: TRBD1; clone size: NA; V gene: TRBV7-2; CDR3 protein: CASSLGTGKRFYEQYF; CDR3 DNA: TGTGCCAGCAGCCTTGGGACAGGGAAGAGGTTTTACGAGCAGTACTTC
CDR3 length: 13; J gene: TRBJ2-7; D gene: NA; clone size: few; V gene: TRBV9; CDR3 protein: CASSSGVNYEQYF; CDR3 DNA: TGTGCCAGCAGCTCAGGGGTTAACTACGAGCAGTACTTC
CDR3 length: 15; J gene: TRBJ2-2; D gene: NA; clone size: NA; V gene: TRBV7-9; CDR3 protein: CASSFPGRGTGELFF; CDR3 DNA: TGTGCCAGCAGCTTTCCCGGCAGAGGCACCGGGGAGCTGTTTTTT
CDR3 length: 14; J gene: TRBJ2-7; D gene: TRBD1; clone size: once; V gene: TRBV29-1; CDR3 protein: CSVAWGQGGNEQYF; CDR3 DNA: TGCAGCGTGGCCTGGGGACAGGGGGGAAATGAGCAGTACTTC
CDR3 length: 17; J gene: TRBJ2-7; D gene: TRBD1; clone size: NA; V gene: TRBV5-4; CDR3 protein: CASSLVLTGTTGNEQYF; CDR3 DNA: TGTGCCAGCAGCTTGGTCTTGACAGGGACGACTGGGAACGAGCAGTACTTC
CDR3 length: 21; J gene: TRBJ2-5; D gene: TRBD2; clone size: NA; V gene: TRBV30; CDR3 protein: CAWSPHPGLAGGIWERETQYF; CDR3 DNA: TGTGCCTGGAGTCCCCACCCCGGACTAGCGGGGGGGATATGGGAAAGAGAGACCCAGTACTTC
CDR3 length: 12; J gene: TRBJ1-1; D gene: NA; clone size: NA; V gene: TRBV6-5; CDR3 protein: CASSYGQSEAFF; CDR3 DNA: TGTGCCAGCAGTTACGGACAATCTGAAGCTTTCTTT
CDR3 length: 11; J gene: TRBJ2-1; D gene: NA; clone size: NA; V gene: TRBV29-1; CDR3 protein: CSADSYNEQFF; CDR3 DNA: TGCAGCGCAGACAGTTACAATGAGCAGTTCTTC
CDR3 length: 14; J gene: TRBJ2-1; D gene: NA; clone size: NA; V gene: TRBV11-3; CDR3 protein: CASSSVQGYNEQFF; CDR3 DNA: TGTGCCAGCAGCTCAGTACAGGGATACAATGAGCAGTTCTTC
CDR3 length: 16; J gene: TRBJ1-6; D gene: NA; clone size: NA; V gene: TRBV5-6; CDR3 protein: CASSLAAELPGSPLHF; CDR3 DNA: TGTGCCAGCAGCTTGGCGGCGGAGTTACCGGGTTCACCCCTCCACTTT
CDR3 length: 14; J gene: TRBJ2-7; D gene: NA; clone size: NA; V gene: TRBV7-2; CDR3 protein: CASNGRDTSYEQYF; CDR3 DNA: TGTGCCAGCAACGGCCGGGACACCTCCTACGAGCAGTACTTC
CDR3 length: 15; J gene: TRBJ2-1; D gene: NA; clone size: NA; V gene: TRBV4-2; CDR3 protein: CASSQEGSTMNEQFF; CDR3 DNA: TGTGCCAGCAGCCAAGAGGGGAGCACAATGAATGAGCAGTTCTTC
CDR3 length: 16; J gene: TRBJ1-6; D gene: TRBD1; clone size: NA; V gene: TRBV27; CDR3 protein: CASSPTGERHNSPLHF; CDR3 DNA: TGTGCCAGCAGCCCCACAGGGGAGAGGCATAATTCACCCCTCCACTTT
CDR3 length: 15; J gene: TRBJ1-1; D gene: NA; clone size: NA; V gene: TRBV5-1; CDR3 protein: CASSPGSGLNTEAFF; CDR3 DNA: TGCGCCAGCAGCCCAGGGTCAGGATTGAACACTGAAGCTTTCTTT
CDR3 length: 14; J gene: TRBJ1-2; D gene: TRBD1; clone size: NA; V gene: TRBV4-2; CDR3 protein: CANSPDRDNYGYTF; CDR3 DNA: TGTGCCAACAGCCCGGACAGGGATAACTATGGCTACACCTTC
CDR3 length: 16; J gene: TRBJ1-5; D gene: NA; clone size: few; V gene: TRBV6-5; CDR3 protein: CASSYSGRGGNQPQHF; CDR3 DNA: TGTGCCAGCAGTTACTCTGGCAGGGGAGGCAATCAGCCCCAGCATTTT